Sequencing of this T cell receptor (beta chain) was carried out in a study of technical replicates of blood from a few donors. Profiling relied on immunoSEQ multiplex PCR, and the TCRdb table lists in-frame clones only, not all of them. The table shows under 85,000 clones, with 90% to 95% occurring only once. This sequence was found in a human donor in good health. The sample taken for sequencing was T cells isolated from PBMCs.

The CDR3 coding sequence is TGTGCCAGCAGCTTAGAAAGCAACGGCAATCAGCCCCAGCATTTT. Residues: CASSLESNGNQPQHF. This chain connects TRBV7-9 to TRBJ1-5; D is undetermined. The CDR3 sequence is 15 residues long. The V end was cut by 1 base, the J end by 2 bases, with 9 bases between. The germline CDR1 and CDR2 sequences are SEHNR and FQNEAQ (reference sequence).